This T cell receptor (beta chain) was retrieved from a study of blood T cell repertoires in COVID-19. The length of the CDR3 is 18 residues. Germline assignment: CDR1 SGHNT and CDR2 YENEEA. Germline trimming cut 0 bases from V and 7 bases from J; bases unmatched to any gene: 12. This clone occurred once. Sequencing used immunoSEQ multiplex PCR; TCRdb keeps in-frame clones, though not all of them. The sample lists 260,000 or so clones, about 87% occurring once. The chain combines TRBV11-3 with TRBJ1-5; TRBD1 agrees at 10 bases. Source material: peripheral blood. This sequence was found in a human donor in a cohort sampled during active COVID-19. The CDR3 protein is CASSLDRDRDRGNQPQHF. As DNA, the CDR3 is TGTGCCAGCAGCTTAGATCGCGACCGGGACAGGGGAAACCAGCCCCAGCATTTT.